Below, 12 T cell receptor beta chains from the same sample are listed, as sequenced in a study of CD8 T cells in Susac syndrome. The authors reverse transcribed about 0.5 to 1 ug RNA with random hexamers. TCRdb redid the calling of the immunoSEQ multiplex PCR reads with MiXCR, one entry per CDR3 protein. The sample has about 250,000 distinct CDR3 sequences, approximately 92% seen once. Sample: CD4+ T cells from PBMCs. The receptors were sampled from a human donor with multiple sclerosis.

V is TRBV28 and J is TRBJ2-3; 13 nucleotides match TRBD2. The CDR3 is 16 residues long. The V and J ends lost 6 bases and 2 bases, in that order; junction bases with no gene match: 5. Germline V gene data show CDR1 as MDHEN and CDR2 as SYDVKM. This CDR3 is CASSKLAGGYTDTQYF. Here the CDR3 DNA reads TGTGCCAGCAGCAAACTAGCGGGGGGGTACACAGATACGCAGTATTTT.

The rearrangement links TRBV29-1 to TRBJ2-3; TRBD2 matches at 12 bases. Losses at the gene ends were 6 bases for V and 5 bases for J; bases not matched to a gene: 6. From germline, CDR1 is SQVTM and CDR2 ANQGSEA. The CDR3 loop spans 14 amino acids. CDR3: CSVSPSGGGDTQYF. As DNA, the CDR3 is TGCAGCGTCTCGCCTAGCGGGGGGGGAGATACGCAGTATTTT.

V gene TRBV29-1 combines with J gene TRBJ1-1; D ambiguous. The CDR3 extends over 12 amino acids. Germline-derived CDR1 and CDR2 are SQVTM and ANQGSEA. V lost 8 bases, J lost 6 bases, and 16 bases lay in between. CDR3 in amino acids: CSLAQGGPEAFF. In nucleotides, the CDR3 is TGCAGCCTCGCTCAAGGAGGCCCTGAAGCTTTCTTT.

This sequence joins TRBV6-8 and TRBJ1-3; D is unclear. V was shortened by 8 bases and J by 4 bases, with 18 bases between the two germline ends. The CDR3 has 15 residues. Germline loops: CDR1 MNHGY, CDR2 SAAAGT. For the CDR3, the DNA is TGTGCCAGCGTTAAAGCCGGGGTGTCGGGAAACACCATATATTTT. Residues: CASVKAGVSGNTIYF.

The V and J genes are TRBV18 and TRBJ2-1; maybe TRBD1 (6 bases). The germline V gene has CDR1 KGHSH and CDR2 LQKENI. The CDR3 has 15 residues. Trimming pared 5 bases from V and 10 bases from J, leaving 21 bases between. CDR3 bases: TGTGCCAGCTCATCCAGGGGCTCCCGGACGGACGAGCAGTTCTTC. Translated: CASSSRGSRTDEQFF.

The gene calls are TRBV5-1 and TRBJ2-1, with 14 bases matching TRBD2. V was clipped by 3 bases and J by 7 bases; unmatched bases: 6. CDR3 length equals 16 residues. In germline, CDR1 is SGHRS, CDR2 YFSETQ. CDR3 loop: CASSYGGLAGVNEQFF. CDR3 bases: TGCGCCAGCAGCTACGGGGGACTAGCGGGAGTTAATGAGCAGTTCTTC.

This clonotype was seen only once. As DNA, the CDR3 is TGTGCCAGCAGCCGCGGCCCCGGCTACACCTTC. Translation gives CASSRGPGYTF. V gene TRBV12-3 or TRBV12-4 combines with J gene TRBJ1-2, with D unclear. The CDR3 consists of 11 residues. V was clipped by 6 bases and J by 8 bases, with 10 bases between them.

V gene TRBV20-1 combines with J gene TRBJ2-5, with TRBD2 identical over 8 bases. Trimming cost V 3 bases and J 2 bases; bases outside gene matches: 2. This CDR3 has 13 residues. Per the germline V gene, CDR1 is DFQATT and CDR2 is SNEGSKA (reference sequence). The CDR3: CSARGLGQETQYF. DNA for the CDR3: TGCAGTGCTAGGGGACTAGGGCAAGAGACCCAGTACTTC.

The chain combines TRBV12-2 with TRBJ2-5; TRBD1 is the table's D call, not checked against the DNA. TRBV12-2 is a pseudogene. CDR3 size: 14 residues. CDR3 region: CASRLAALQETQYF. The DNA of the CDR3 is TGTGCAAGTCGCTTAGCCGCCCTCCAAGAGACCCAGTACTTC.

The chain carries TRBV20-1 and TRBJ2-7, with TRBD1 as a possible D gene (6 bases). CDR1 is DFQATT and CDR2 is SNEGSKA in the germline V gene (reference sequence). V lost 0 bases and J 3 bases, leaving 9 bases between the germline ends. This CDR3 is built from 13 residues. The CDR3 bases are TGCAGTGCTAGAGACGGGACAAACTACGAGCAGTACTTC. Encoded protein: CSARDGTNYEQYF.

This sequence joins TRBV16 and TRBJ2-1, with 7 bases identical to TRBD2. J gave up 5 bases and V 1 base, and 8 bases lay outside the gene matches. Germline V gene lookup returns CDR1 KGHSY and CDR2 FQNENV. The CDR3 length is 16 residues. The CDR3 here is CASSQWGGGPHNEQFF. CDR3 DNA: TGTGCCAGCAGCCAATGGGGGGGTGGTCCCCACAATGAGCAGTTCTTC.

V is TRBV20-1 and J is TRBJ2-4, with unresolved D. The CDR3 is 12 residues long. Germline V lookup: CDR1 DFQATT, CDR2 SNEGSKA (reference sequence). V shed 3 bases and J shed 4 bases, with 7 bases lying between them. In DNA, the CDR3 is TGCAGTGCTAGTACGGCTAAAAACATTCAGTACTTC. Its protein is CSASTAKNIQYF.